This entry lists 17 T cell receptor beta chains sequenced from one sample in a study of Graves' ophthalmopathy and Graves' hyperthyroidism. The authors amplified TCR beta CDR3 regions, and they did so from RNA transcripts for repertoire sequencing. Second-round multiplex PCR came after first-round RT-PCR with HTBI primers. One entry per CDR3 protein results from TCRdb running MiXCR on the multiplex PCR reads. The sample shows hundreds of thousands of distinct CDR3 sequences, approximately 40% of them seen only once. Sequencing was carried out using peripheral blood. These receptors were taken from an adult man with Graves' ophthalmopathy.

This chain connects TRBV19 to TRBJ2-7; 8 bases are shared with TRBD2. Germline lookup yields CDR1 LNHDA and CDR2 SQIVND (reference sequence). V shed 1 base and J 4 bases; nucleotides not matched to a gene: 6. The CDR3 has 15 amino acids. This CDR3 reads CASSIGPLAEYEQYF. The CDR3 nucleotides read TGTGCCAGTAGTATAGGACCACTAGCGGAGTACGAGCAGTACTTC.

This rearrangement joins TRBV7-9 to TRBJ2-2, with D maybe TRBD1 (5 bases). There are 18 residues in the CDR3. Germline loops: CDR1 SEHNR, CDR2 FQNEAQ (reference sequence). The V and J ends lost 2 bases and 7 bases respectively, with 23 bases between them. CDR3 DNA sequence: TGTGCCAGCAGCTTACCCACTTTCCACCAGGGTCGACACGGGGAGCTGTTTTTT. It is translated as CASSLPTFHQGRHGELFF.

The chain links TRBV10-3 to TRBJ1-2; the D gene is possibly TRBD1 (5 bases). Germline V gene lookup returns CDR1 ENHRY and CDR2 SYGVKD. Trimming cost V 10 bases and J 6 bases, with 24 bases left between them. This CDR3 is built from 15 residues. The CDR3 nucleotides are TGTGCCAGCAGACAACGCCTGGCAGGGATAGATGGCTACACCTTC. Its protein product is CASRQRLAGIDGYTF.

The chain is built from TRBV7-2 and TRBJ1-1; 10 nucleotides align to TRBD1. This CDR3 is built from 15 residues. CDR1 SGHTA and CDR2 FQGNSA come from the germline V gene. The V segment lost 5 bases and the J segment 11 bases; nucleotides outside the gene matches: 14. CDR3 bases: TGTGCCAGCAGCGTCTCCGGTGGGGACAGGGGAAGTGCTTTCTTT. Amino acid sequence: CASSVSGGDRGSAFF.

A remark on this clonotype: One end of the junction does not line up with germline, which may come from a read error. The CDR3 DNA follows: TGTGCCAGCAGTTACCCCCTGGACCGGAGGCAGTACTTC. It encodes CASSYPLDRRQYF. The chain is built from TRBV10-3 and TRBJ2-7; no firm D call. Looked up from germline, CDR1 is ENHRY and CDR2 is SYGVKD. The length of the CDR3 is 13 residues.

The rearrangement links TRBV29-1 to TRBJ1-2; D gene ambiguous. V dropped 6 bases and J dropped 7 bases, with 18 bases sitting between them. This CDR3 is 13 amino acids long. Per germline, CDR1 SQVTM and CDR2 ANQGSEA. In DNA, the CDR3 is TGCAGCGTCGAGGGAGGCAGCCTTAGTGGCTACACCTTC. Encoded protein: CSVEGGSLSGYTF.

The chain recombines TRBV20-1 with TRBJ1-1; D is uncertain. The CDR3 has 13 amino acids. Germline CDR1 is DFQATT and CDR2 is SNEGSKA (reference sequence). V gave up 6 bases and J gave up 3 bases, with 14 bases separating them. Here the CDR3 DNA reads TGCAGTGCGCATGGGCCTGGGGACACTGAAGCTTTCTTT. As protein: CSAHGPGDTEAFF.

In its sample, this clonotype was seen many times. V gene TRBV15 combines with J gene TRBJ1-3; a possible D gene is TRBD1 (5 bases). V gave up 6 bases and J gave up 2 bases, with 11 bases separating them. Germline CDR1 reads LNHNV; CDR2 reads YYDKDF (reference sequence). The CDR3 is 14 amino acids. CDR3 in DNA: TGTGCCACCAGTCCGGGGGGAACTGGAAACACCATATATTTT. This sequence encodes CATSPGGTGNTIYF. The variable domain in full, completed from reference TRBV15 and TRBJ1-3, reads DAMVIQNPRYQVTQFGKPVTLSCSQTLNHNVMYWYQQKSSQAPKLLFHYYDKDFNNEADTPDNFQSRRPNTSFCFLDIRSPGLGDTAMYLCATSPGGTGNTIYFGEGSWLTVV.

This clonotype has just one count. The V call is TRBV12-3 or TRBV12-4, the J call TRBJ1-2, with TRBD1 as a possible D gene (6 bases). This CDR3 spans 12 amino acids. V was pared by 9 bases and J by 8 bases, with 16 bases between. CDR3 sequence (DNA): TGTGCCAGTTGGCCAGGGGTGGGCGGCTACACCTTC. Residues: CASWPGVGGYTF.

This clonotype was seen ten or more times. V gene TRBV12-3 or TRBV12-4 combines with J gene TRBJ1-2; 12 positions agree with TRBD1. The V gene end was trimmed by 4 bases and the J gene end by 8 bases; junction bases not matched to a gene: 5. The CDR3 loop spans 14 amino acids. CDR3 sequence reads: CASSSGTGGWGYTF. The CDR3 DNA reads TGTGCCAGCAGTTCCGGGACAGGGGGCTGGGGCTACACCTTC.

The chain is built from TRBV9 and TRBJ1-1; D unresolved. This CDR3 region has 13 residues. Germline values: CDR1 SGDLS, CDR2 YYNGEE. V dropped 4 bases and J dropped 1 base, with 8 bases sitting between them. CDR3 amino acids: CASSPFWNTEAFF. CDR3 coding DNA: TGTGCCAGCAGCCCCTTTTGGAACACTGAAGCTTTCTTT.

Many counts were recorded for this clonotype. CDR3 sequence: CATSRINQPQHF. In DNA, the CDR3 is TGTGCCACCAGCAGAATCAATCAGCCCCAGCATTTT. This chain uses TRBV15 with TRBJ1-5; no firm D call. Germline loops: CDR1 LNHNV, CDR2 YYDKDF (reference sequence). V was clipped by 2 bases and J by 3 bases, with 2 bases between them. The CDR3 is 12 residues long.

This clonotype was recorded once. This clone may be a read error of a much larger clone one base away. In this CDR3 the conserved last residue, phenylalanine or tryptophan, is missing, so a read error is likely. The chain couples TRBV7-2 to TRBJ1-3; D is unclear. CDR1 is SGHTA and CDR2 is FQGNSA in the germline V gene. V was shortened by 6 bases and J by 1 base, with 16 bases between the two germline ends. The CDR3 loop spans 16 amino acids. CDR3 nucleotide sequence: TGTGCCAGCAGTCTATCTATAAGGTCGTCTGGAAACACCATATATCTT. Its translation: CASSLSIRSSGNTIYL.

This chain connects TRBV25-1 to TRBJ2-2, with D tentatively TRBD1 (5 bases). Germline V gene sequence: CDR1 MGHDK, CDR2 SYGVNS. The CDR3 length is 15 residues. The V and J ends lost 8 bases and 3 bases respectively, with 16 bases between them. The CDR3 loop is CASSPRRADTGELFF. The CDR3 DNA follows: TGTGCCAGCTCACCACGCAGGGCGGACACCGGGGAGCTGTTTTTT.

J is TRBJ2-5 and V is TRBV4-2; unclear D gene. Germline V gives CDR1 LGHNA, CDR2 YNFKEQ. Trimming shortened V by 0 bases and J by 3 bases, and 11 bases separated the two germline ends. The CDR3 runs to 15 residues. CDR3 nucleotide sequence: TGTGCCAGCAGCCAAGATAGATATACCAAAGAGACCCAGTACTTC. Amino acid sequence: CASSQDRYTKETQYF.

This clonotype has just a few counts. V gene TRBV7-3 combines with J gene TRBJ1-1, with D possibly TRBD1 on 5 matching bases. The V gene's germline CDR1 is SGHTA and CDR2 FQGTGA. Trimming cost V 1 base and J 0 bases, with 9 bases left between them. This CDR3 spans 15 amino acids. The CDR3 nucleotides read TGTGCCAGCAGCTTAATTGGGGGGATGAACACTGAAGCTTTCTTT. Translating it yields CASSLIGGMNTEAFF.

The rearrangement uses TRBV7-9 and TRBJ2-2; D is undetermined. The germline V and J ends were trimmed by 6 bases and 0 bases, with 11 bases remaining between them. Germline loops: CDR1 SEHNR, CDR2 FQNEAQ (reference sequence). The CDR3 sequence is 15 residues long. CDR3 region: CASSLRWPNTGELFF. In DNA, the CDR3 is TGTGCCAGCAGTTTGAGGTGGCCGAACACCGGGGAGCTGTTTTTT.